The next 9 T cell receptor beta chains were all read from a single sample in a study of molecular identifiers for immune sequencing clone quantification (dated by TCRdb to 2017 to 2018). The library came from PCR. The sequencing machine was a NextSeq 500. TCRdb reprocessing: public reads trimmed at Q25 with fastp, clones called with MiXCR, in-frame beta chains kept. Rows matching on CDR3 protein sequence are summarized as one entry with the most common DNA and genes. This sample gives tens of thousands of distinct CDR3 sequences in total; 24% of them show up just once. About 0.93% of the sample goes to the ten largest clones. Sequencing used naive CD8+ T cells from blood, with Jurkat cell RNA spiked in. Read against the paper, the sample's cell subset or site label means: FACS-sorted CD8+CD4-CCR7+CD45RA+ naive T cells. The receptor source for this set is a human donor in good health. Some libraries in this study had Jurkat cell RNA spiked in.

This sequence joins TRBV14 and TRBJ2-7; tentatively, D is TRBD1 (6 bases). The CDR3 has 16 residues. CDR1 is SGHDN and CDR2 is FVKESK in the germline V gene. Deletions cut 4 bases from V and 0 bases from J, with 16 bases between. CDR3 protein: CASSLHPGESSYEQYF. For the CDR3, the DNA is TGTGCCAGCAGCCTCCACCCAGGGGAAAGCTCCTACGAGCAGTACTTC.

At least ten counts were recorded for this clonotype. CDR3 sequence reads: CASGGAQMNTEAFF. Here the CDR3 DNA reads TGTGCCAGCGGGGGGGCTCAGATGAACACTGAAGCTTTCTTT. The rearrangement links TRBV12-3 or TRBV12-4 to TRBJ1-1, with TRBD1 as a possible D gene (6 bases). CDR3 length equals 14 residues. The germline V and J ends were trimmed by 8 bases and 0 bases, with 13 bases remaining between them.

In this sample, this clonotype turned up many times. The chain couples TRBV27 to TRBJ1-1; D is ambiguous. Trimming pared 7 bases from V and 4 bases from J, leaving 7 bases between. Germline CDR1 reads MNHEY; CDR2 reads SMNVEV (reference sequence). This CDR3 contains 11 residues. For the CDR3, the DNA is TGTGCCAGCACCCGGGGCACTGAAGCTTTCTTT. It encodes CASTRGTEAFF.

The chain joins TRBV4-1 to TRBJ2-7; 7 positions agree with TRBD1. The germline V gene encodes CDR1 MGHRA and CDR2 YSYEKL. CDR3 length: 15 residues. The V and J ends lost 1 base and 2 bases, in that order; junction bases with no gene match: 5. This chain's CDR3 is CASSQVSDRTYEQYF. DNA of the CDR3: TGCGCCAGCAGCCAAGTCTCGGACAGGACCTACGAGCAGTACTTC.

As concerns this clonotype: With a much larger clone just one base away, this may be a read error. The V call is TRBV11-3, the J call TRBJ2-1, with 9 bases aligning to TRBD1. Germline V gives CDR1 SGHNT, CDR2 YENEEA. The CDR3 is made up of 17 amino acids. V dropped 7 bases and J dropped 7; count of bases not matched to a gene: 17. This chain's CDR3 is CASNSSPPGQGVNEQFF. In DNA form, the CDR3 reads TGTGCCAGCAACTCATCTCCCCCGGGACAGGGTGTAAATGAGCAGTTCTTC.

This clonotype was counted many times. The CDR3: CASSLEAAGSYEQYF. CDR3 nucleotide sequence: TGTGCCAGCAGTTTAGAGGCTGCTGGCTCCTACGAGCAGTACTTC. The rearrangement uses TRBV27 and TRBJ2-7; D is unresolved. Trimming left V 2 bases short and J 0 bases short, with 11 bases between. The CDR3 extends over 15 amino acids. Per germline, CDR1 MNHEY and CDR2 SMNVEV (reference sequence).

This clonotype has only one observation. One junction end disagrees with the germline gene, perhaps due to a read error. The CDR3 DNA follows: TGCGCCCGCAGCCAAGATTCTACCCCAGCTACGCAGTATTTT. This codes for CARSQDSTPATQYF. The J gene is TRBJ2-3, the V gene TRBV4-3; no firm D call. Looked up from germline, CDR1 is LGHNA and CDR2 is YSLEER. The CDR3 is made up of 14 amino acids.

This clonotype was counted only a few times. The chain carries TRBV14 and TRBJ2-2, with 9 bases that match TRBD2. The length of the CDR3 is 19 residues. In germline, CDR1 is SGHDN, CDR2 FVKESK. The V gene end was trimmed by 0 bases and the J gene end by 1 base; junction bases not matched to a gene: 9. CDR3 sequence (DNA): TGTGCCAGCAGCCAAGAACGGAATAGCGGGAGAAAGAACACCGGGGAGCTGTTTTTT. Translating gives CASSQERNSGRKNTGELFF.

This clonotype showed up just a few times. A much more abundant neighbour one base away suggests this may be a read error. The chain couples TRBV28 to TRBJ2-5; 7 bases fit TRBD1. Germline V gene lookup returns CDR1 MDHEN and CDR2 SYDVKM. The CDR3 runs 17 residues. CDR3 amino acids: CASSPIFDREYEEPQYF. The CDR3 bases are TGTGCCAGCAGTCCCATCTTTGACAGGGAATATGAAGAGCCCCAGTACTTC.